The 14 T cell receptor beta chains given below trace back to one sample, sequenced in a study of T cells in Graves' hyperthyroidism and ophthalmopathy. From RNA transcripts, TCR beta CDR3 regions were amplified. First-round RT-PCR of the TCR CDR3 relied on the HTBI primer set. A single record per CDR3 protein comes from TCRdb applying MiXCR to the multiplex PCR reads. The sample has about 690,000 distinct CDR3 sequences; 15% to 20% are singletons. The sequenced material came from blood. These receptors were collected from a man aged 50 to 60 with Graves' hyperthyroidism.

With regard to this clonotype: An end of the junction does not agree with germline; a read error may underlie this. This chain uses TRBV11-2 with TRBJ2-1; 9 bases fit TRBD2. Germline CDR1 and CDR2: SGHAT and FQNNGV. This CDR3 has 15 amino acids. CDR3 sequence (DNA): TGTGCCAGCAGCCCTGTAGCGGGAGCGGCAAATGAGCAGCTCTTC. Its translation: CASSPVAGAANEQLF.

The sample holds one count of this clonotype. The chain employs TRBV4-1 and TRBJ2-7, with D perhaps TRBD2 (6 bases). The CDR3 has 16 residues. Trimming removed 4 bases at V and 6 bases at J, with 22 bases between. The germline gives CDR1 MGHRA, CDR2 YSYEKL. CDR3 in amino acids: CASSPRQWMTGGEQYF. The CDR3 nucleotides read TGCGCCAGCAGCCCCAGACAGTGGATGACCGGGGGCGAGCAGTACTTC.

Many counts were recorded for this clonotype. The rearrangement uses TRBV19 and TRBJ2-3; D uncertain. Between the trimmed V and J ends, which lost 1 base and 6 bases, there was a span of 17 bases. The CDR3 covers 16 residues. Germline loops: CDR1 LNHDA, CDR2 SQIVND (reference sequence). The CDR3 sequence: CASSIGAGEVTDTQYF. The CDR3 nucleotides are TGTGCCAGTAGTATAGGGGCCGGAGAGGTTACGGATACGCAGTATTTT.

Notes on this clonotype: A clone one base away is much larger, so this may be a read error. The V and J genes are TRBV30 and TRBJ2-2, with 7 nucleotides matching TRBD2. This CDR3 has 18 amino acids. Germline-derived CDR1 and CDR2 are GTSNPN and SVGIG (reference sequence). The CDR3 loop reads CAWSGLVKLARNPGELFF. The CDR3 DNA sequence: TGTGCCTGGAGTGGCCTGGTGAAACTAGCGCGGAACCCCGGGGAGCTGTTTTTT.

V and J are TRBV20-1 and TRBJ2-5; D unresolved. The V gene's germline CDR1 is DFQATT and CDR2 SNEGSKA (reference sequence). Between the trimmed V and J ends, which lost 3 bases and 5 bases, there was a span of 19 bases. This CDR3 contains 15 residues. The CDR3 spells CSARDLRRGGETQYF. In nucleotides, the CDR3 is TGCAGTGCTAGGGATCTCCGGCGAGGTGGGGAGACCCAGTACTTC.

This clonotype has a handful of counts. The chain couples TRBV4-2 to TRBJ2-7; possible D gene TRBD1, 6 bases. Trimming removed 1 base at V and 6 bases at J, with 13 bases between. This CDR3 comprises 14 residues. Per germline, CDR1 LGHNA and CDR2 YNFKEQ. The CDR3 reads CASSQVDRTVEQYF. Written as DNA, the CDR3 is TGTGCCAGCAGCCAAGTAGACAGGACGGTCGAGCAGTACTTC.

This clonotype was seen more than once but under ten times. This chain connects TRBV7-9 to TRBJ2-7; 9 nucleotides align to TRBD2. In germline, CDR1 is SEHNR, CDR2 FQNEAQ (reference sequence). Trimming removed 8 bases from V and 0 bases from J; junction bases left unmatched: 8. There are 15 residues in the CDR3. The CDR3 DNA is TGTGCCAGCCTTCTAGCGGGAACGAGCTCCTACGAGCAGTACTTC. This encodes CASLLAGTSSYEQYF.

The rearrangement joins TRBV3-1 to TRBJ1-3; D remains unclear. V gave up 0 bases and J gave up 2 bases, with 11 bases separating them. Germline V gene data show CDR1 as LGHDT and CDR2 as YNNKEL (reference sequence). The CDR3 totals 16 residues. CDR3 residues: CASSQDPAGAGNTIYF. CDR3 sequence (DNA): TGTGCCAGCAGCCAAGATCCTGCCGGGGCTGGAAACACCATATATTTT.

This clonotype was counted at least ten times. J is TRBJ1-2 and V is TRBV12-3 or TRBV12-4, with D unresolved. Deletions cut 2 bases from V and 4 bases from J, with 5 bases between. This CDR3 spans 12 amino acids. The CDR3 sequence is CASSLRAYGYTF. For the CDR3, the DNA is TGTGCCAGCAGTTTAAGGGCCTATGGCTACACCTTC.

CDR3: CASSSQVGDEKLFF. In DNA, the CDR3 is TGTGCCAGCAGCTCACAGGTTGGAGATGAAAAACTGTTTTTT. The V call is TRBV7-9, the J call TRBJ1-4; maybe TRBD1 (5 bases). V lost 4 bases, J lost 6 bases, and 12 bases lay in between. From germline, CDR1 is SEHNR and CDR2 FQNEAQ (reference sequence). CDR3 length equals 14 residues.

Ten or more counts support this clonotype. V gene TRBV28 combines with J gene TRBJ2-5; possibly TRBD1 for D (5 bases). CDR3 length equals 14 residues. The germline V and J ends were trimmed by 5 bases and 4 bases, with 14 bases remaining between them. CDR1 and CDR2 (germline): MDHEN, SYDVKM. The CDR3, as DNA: TGTGCCAGCAGTACCTCCGGACAACGAGAGACCCAGTACTTC. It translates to CASSTSGQRETQYF.

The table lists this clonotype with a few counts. CDR3 coding DNA: TGCGCCAGCAGCACCCAAGTGATGGGCTACGAGCAGTACTTC. Translation gives CASSTQVMGYEQYF. This chain links TRBV4-1 with TRBJ2-7; D uncertain. V was trimmed by 5 bases and J by 3 bases, leaving 14 bases between them. The CDR3 spans 14 residues. The germline CDR1 and CDR2 sequences are MGHRA and YSYEKL.

CDR3 protein: CASSEGDHLRGNIQYF. The CDR3 bases are TGCGCCAGCAGTGAGGGGGACCATTTAAGAGGGAACATTCAGTACTTC. V is TRBV10-2 and J is TRBJ2-4; D may match TRBD1 or TRBD2 (5 bases each). The CDR3 sequence is 16 residues long. Trimming stripped 2 bases from V and 7 bases from J, with 18 bases between. Germline V lookup: CDR1 WSHSY, CDR2 SAAADI.

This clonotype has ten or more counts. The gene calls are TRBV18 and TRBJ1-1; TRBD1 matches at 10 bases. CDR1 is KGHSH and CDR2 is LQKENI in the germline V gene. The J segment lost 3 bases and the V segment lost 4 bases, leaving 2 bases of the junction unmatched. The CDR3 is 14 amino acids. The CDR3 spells CASSLGQGDTEAFF. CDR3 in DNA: TGTGCCAGCTCACTCGGACAGGGGGACACTGAAGCTTTCTTT.